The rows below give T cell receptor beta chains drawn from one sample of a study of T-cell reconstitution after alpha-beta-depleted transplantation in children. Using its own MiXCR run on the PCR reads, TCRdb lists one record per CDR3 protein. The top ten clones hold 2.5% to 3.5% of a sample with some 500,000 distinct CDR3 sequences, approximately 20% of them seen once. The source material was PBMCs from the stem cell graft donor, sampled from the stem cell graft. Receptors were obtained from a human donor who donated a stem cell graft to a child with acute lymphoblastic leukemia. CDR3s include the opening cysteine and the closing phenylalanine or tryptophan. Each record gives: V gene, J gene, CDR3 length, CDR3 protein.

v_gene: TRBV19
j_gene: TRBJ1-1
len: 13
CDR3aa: CASSMGGDTEAFF

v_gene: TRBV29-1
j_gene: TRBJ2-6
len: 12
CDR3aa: CSVHSGANVLTF

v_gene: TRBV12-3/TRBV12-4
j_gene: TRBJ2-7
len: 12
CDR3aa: CASSLSVNEQYF

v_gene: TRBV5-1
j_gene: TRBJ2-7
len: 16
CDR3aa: CASSSGPQGLYYEQYF

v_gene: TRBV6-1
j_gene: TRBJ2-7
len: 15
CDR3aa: CASRPGTGSVYEQYF

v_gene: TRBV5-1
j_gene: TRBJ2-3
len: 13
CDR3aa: CASSLLTGFSQYF

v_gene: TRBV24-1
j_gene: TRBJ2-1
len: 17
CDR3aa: CATSDPSSGSSYNEQFF

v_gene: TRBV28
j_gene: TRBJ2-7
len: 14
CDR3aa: CASSPPREVGEQYF

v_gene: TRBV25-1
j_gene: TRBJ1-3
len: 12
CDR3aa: CASRATGNTIYF

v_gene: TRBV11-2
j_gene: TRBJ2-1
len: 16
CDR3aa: CASSSPGHSSYNEQFF

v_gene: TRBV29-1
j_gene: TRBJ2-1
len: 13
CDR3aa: CSSPGLAGGEQFF

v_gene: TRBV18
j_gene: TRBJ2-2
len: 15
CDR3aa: CASSPGSPNTGELFF

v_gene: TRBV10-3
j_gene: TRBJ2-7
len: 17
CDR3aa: CAISEEQGLGTNHEQYF

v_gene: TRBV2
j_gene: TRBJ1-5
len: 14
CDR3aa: CASSSESVNQPQHF

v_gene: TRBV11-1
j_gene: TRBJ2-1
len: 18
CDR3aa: CASSLGQGASLTYNEQFF

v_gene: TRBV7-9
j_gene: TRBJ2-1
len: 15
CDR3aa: CASSASYGVRNEQFF